This T cell receptor (beta chain) was found in a study of shared clonotypes between healthy human individuals. Study background: The study used three CD4 naive, three CD4 memory, two CD8 naive and one CD8 memory plate per donor. General study results and limits: Naive subsets, compared against memory subsets, generally had larger estimated richness values.

This clone was detected once. What it recognizes is unknown. Every donor was a Caucasian adult from Nashville, Tennessee. CD4+ cells underwent separation, giving CD45RA+ naive and CD45RA-negative memory subsets. Trimming at V came to 6 bases and at J to 0 bases, leaving 7 bases not matched to a gene. The CDR3 runs to 15 residues. Germline lookup yields CDR1 MNHNS and CDR2 SASEGT. The repertoire was sequenced with immunoSEQ multiplex PCR; TCRdb's copy has only in-frame clones and lacks some. Among approximately 2,300,000 clones listed, 80% to 95% were seen once. This sequence originates from a man younger than 30 in good health. Some clones in this sample may be carry-over from other donors' samples. The chain uses TRBV6-1 and TRBJ2-7; 8 bases fit TRBD2. The sample consisted of naive CD4+ T cells from PBMCs. Subset in this sample: CD45RA+ positively selected. CDR3 amino acids: CASRDASGRSYEQYF. The CDR3 DNA follows: TGTGCCAGCAGAGACGCTAGCGGGCGCTCCTACGAGCAGTACTTC.